What follows describes a single TCR beta chain. Its cognate antigen is unknown. CDR3 length: 15 residues. Per the germline V gene, CDR1 is LNHDA and CDR2 is SQIVND (reference sequence). The V segment lost 7 bases and the J segment 6 bases; nucleotides outside the gene matches: 12. The study ran its PCR with 60 Vbeta and 13 Jbeta primers. Clones were sequenced by immunoSEQ multiplex PCR, and TCRdb holds only the in-frame ones, with some missing. The data show 80,000 to 95,000 clones, 70% seen once. The data were obtained in a study of cytomegalovirus exposure and HLA in healthy donors. Findings and limits, study-wide: For cytomegalovirus status, the classifier reportedly gave diagnoses with high specificity and sensitivity. CMV serostatus alone was available as immune exposure information. Sequences of the TCR beta chain were said to predict the HLA-A and HLA-B alleles of most subjects accurately. Roughly uniform depth of sequencing across donors was assumed in presence/absence analyses.

The chain employs TRBV19 and TRBJ2-1, with 7 bases that match TRBD2. The sequenced sample consisted of PBMCs. This sequence originates from a woman in her 50s in good health and CMV-seropositive. CDR3 in amino acids: CASTPRLAVANEQFF. DNA for the CDR3: TGTGCCAGTACCCCCCGTCTAGCGGTAGCCAATGAGCAGTTCTTC.